Listed below are T cell receptor beta chains from one sample, sequenced in a study of memory CD4+ T cells and cytomegalovirus serostatus. The repertoire was sequenced with immunoSEQ multiplex PCR; TCRdb's copy has only in-frame clones and lacks some. The table includes some 45,000 clones, roughly 74% detected once. Sequenced material: memory CD4+ T cells from blood. These receptors were obtained from an adult in good health and CMV-seropositive. Both conserved end residues are part of each CDR3. Fields, in order: CDR3 protein, CDR3 DNA, J gene, D gene, V gene, clone size. The D gene is left open where the match is weak. Expanded clones get a size class; other rows say once, few or many, or leave the size out.

CASSLGDSYTEAFF	TGCGCCAGCAGCTTGGGGGACAGCTACACTGAAGCTTTCTTT	TRBJ1-1	TRBD1	TRBV5-1	NA
CASSPGMNTEAFF	TGTGCCAGCAGTCCGGGTATGAACACTGAAGCTTTCTTT	TRBJ1-1	NA	TRBV14	NA
CASSLQGSQETQYF	TGTGCCAGCAGCCTACAGGGCTCTCAAGAGACCCAGTACTTC	TRBJ2-5	NA	TRBV11-3	once
CASSQDWGDGETQYF	TGCGCCAGCAGCCAAGATTGGGGGGACGGAGAGACCCAGTACTTC	TRBJ2-5	NA	TRBV4-1	NA
CASMGAAWKEQYF	TGTGCCAGCATGGGGGCTGCATGGAAGGAGCAGTACTTC	TRBJ2-7	NA	TRBV6-1	NA
CAITSGRTDTQYF	TGTGCCATCACAAGCGGCCGCACAGATACGCAGTATTTT	TRBJ2-3	NA	TRBV10-3	NA
CASRRTGDYGYTF	TGTGCCAGCAGACGGACCGGAGACTATGGCTACACCTTC	TRBJ1-2	NA	TRBV6-5	NA
CAISDRDRGQETQYF	TGTGCCATCAGCGACCGGGACAGGGGACAAGAGACCCAGTACTTC	TRBJ2-5	TRBD1	TRBV10-3	NA
CASGTDRENTEAFF	TGCGCCAGCGGGACGGACAGGGAGAACACTGAAGCTTTCTTT	TRBJ1-1	TRBD1	TRBV5-1	NA
CASAVSGNTIYF	TGTGCCAGCGCGGTTTCTGGAAACACCATATATTTT	TRBJ1-3	NA	TRBV2	few
CSVSPQGVHTEAFF	TGCAGCGTTTCCCCACAGGGTGTGCACACTGAAGCTTTCTTT	TRBJ1-1	NA	TRBV29-1	NA
CASSSSLGGGWDEQYF	TGTGCCAGCAGCTCATCTTTGGGAGGGGGCTGGGACGAGCAGTACTTC	TRBJ2-7	NA	TRBV7-2	once
CASSLDIPGVAEAFF	TGCGCCAGCAGCTTGGATATTCCGGGGGTCGCTGAAGCTTTCTTT	TRBJ1-1	NA	TRBV5-1	once
CASSFDRASGELFF	TGTGCCAGCAGCTTCGACAGGGCCTCCGGGGAGCTGTTTTTT	TRBJ2-2	TRBD1	TRBV7-3	NA
CATSRTRANEQFF	TGTGCCACCAGCAGAACGCGAGCCAATGAGCAGTTCTTC	TRBJ2-1	NA	TRBV15	NA
CASSLRGGETQYF	TGTGCCAGCAGCTTGCGCGGGGGAGAGACCCAGTACTTC	TRBJ2-5	TRBD2	TRBV5-6	NA
CASSPQTLQGNTIYF	TGTGCCAGCAGCCCCCAGACCCTACAAGGAAACACCATATATTTT	TRBJ1-3	NA	TRBV7-9	NA
CASSTRDVAEAFF	TGTGCCAGCAGCACCAGGGATGTGGCTGAAGCTTTCTTT	TRBJ1-1	NA	TRBV7-9	few
CASSLGQVQETQYF	TGTGCCAGCAGCTTGGGACAGGTACAAGAGACCCAGTACTTC	TRBJ2-5	TRBD1	TRBV7-9	NA
CASSMAGLDTEAFF	TGTGCCAGTAGTATGGCGGGGTTGGACACTGAAGCTTTCTTT	TRBJ1-1	NA	TRBV19	once
CASSGGAEIGTEAFF	TGTGCCAGCAGTGGAGGGGCTGAGATAGGCACTGAAGCTTTCTTT	TRBJ1-1	NA	TRBV2	NA
CASTPRSGGLDEQFF	TGCGCCAGCACGCCCCGGTCAGGGGGGCTTGATGAGCAGTTCTTC	TRBJ2-1	NA	TRBV5-1	NA
CASSPSKATGNTIYF	TGTGCCAGCAGTCCTTCGAAAGCGACTGGAAACACCATATATTTT	TRBJ1-3	NA	TRBV2	NA
CASTSGEDTEAFF	TGTGCCAGCACCTCGGGTGAGGACACTGAAGCTTTCTTT	TRBJ1-1	NA	TRBV7-9	medium-sized
CASSFPIGELFF	TGTGCCAGCAGCTTTCCTATCGGGGAGCTGTTTTTT	TRBJ2-2	NA	TRBV5-6	NA
CASAIGAATYEQYF	TGTGCCAGCGCGATCGGGGCAGCTACCTACGAGCAGTACTTC	TRBJ2-7	NA	TRBV18	NA
CASSGIGTFASWTNEKLFF	TGTGCCAGCAGCGGGATAGGGACTTTCGCCTCGTGGACTAATGAAAAACTGTTTTTT	TRBJ1-4	NA	TRBV28	NA
CASSSGSRAIQETQYF	TGTGCCAGCAGTTCGGGTTCCAGGGCCATCCAAGAGACCCAGTACTTC	TRBJ2-5	NA	TRBV28	NA
CASSLGGGLTEAFF	TGCGCCAGCAGCTTGGGAGGGGGCCTCACTGAAGCTTTCTTT	TRBJ1-1	TRBD1	TRBV5-1	NA
CASSAAPYQETQYF	TGTGCCAGCAGCGCAGCCCCGTACCAAGAGACCCAGTACTTC	TRBJ2-5	NA	TRBV5-4	NA
CASSYRKRGGANEQFF	TGTGCCAGCAGTTATCGTAAACGGGGGGGGGCCAATGAGCAGTTCTTC	TRBJ2-1	TRBD2	TRBV6-6	NA
CASNGFGTSGGASTDTQYF	TGTGCCAGCAATGGGTTCGGGACTAGCGGGGGGGCCTCAACAGATACGCAGTATTTT	TRBJ2-3	TRBD2	TRBV2	few
CASSPSGGPTEAFF	TGTGCCAGCAGCCCCTCCGGGGGGCCCACTGAAGCTTTCTTT	TRBJ1-1	NA	TRBV7-3	NA
CASSAAGLGNTIYF	TGTGCCAGCAGCGCCGCAGGACTCGGAAACACCATATATTTT	TRBJ1-3	NA	TRBV9	NA
CASSPTRPGNEQYF	TGTGCCAGTAGCCCGACCAGACCCGGGAACGAGCAGTACTTC	TRBJ2-7	NA	TRBV19	few
CASSVSSADETQYF	TGTGCCAGCAGCGTATCCTCAGCGGACGAGACCCAGTACTTC	TRBJ2-5	NA	TRBV9	NA
CASSLASGGAQETQYF	TGCGCCAGCAGCCTGGCTAGCGGGGGGGCTCAAGAGACCCAGTACTTC	TRBJ2-5	TRBD2	TRBV5-1	NA
CASSQDTSVRYNEQFF	TGTGCCAGCAGCCAAGATACAAGCGTGAGGTACAATGAGCAGTTCTTC	TRBJ2-1	NA	TRBV4-2	NA
CASSPRTDQPQHF	TGTGCCAGCAGCCCCAGAACGGATCAGCCCCAGCATTTT	TRBJ1-5	NA	TRBV7-9	NA
CASSPGQGPGAEAFF	TGTGCCAGCTCACCCGGACAGGGGCCAGGGGCTGAAGCTTTCTTT	TRBJ1-1	TRBD1	TRBV18	NA
CASSAPPRRGYNSPLHF	TGTGCCAGCAGTGCCCCCCCCCGCAGGGGGTATAATTCACCCCTCCACTTT	TRBJ1-6	TRBD1	TRBV25-1	NA
CASSPGTVKETQYF	TGTGCCAGCAGCCCCGGGACCGTGAAAGAGACCCAGTACTTC	TRBJ2-5	NA	TRBV11-3	NA
CATSIGTRGRKYF	TGTGCCACCAGCATTGGGACCCGCGGGCGGAAGTACTTC	TRBJ2-7	NA	TRBV15	once
CASRQDRGSNEQYF	TGTGCCAGCAGACAAGACAGGGGGTCTAACGAGCAGTACTTC	TRBJ2-7	TRBD1	TRBV6-5	NA
CASSLTGGGEAFF	TGTGCCAGCAGTTTGACAGGGGGCGGTGAAGCTTTCTTT	TRBJ1-1	TRBD1	TRBV7-9	NA
CASSYDRGRVTDTQYF	TGTGCCAGCAGTTACGACAGGGGAAGGGTAACAGATACGCAGTATTTT	TRBJ2-3	TRBD1	TRBV6-6	NA
CASSRIGQGPYEQYF	TGCGCCAGCAGCAGGATCGGCCAGGGCCCTTACGAGCAGTACTTC	TRBJ2-7	NA	TRBV5-1	NA
CASSLPYEQYF	TGTGCCAGCAGTTTACCCTACGAGCAGTACTTC	TRBJ2-7	NA	TRBV27	NA
CASSSHHRGRNYGYTF	TGTGCCAGCAGCTCCCACCACAGGGGGCGCAACTATGGCTACACCTTC	TRBJ1-2	TRBD1	TRBV5-4	NA
CASSRTGEGNTIYF	TGTGCCAGCAGCCGGACAGGGGAGGGAAACACCATATATTTT	TRBJ1-3	TRBD1	TRBV5-4	NA
CASSQEGTVYSNQPQHF	TGTGCCAGCAGCCAAGAAGGGACGGTATATAGCAATCAGCCCCAGCATTTT	TRBJ1-5	NA	TRBV4-2	NA
CASSFYDGRGRVPSPLHF	TGTGCCAGCAGCTTTTATGACGGAAGGGGGCGCGTACCCTCACCCCTCCACTTT	TRBJ1-6	TRBD1	TRBV11-3	once
CASSATGTFSYNEQFF	TGTGCCAGCAGCGCAACCGGGACTTTCTCCTACAATGAGCAGTTCTTC	TRBJ2-1	NA	TRBV9	NA
CASSLEGRSVDGYTF	TGCGCCAGCAGCCTGGAGGGACGGAGCGTCGATGGCTACACCTTC	TRBJ1-2	NA	TRBV5-1	NA